The clone carrying this T cell receptor beta chain was found many times. The target antigen is unknown. This entry belongs to a study of spatial heterogeneity in lung cancer. Study results and caveats: TCRs found ubiquitously expanded in tumor appeared in blood more at resection than at follow-up.

Germline V gene data show CDR1 as SGHTA and CDR2 as FQGNSA. V lost 1 base and J lost 0; bases outside the gene matches: 3. This CDR3 region has 15 residues. Noted time point: sample taken at primary tumor resection. Sequencing covered unsorted whole RNA taken from tumor, nontumor lung or frozen PBMC. More than 70 TRACERx patients with early, untreated non-small cell lung cancer donated samples. Every molecule of TCR cDNA had its own unique molecular identifier. TCRdb fed the 5' RACE reads into MiXCR, producing one record per CDR3 protein. Found here are tens of thousands of distinct CDR3 sequences, less than 6% of them singletons; the top ten hold over 30%.

J is TRBJ2-7 and V is TRBV7-2; TRBD1 aligns across 7 bases. The specimen was PBMCs, collected at surgery. The receptor was derived from a male donor with early-stage non-small cell lung cancer. CDR3 region: CASSLGGQLSYEQYF. The CDR3 DNA sequence: TGTGCCAGCAGCTTAGGGGGACAGCTCTCCTACGAGCAGTACTTC.